Here is one T cell receptor (beta chain) with its context. This CDR3 contains 14 residues. V lost 4 bases, J lost 9 bases, and 19 bases lay in between. CDR1 and CDR2 from the germline V gene are SQVTM and ANQGSEA. This specimen comes from a study of control samples from healthy donors and cancer patients. The assay was immunoSEQ multiplex PCR, and TCRdb's table has in-frame clones only and misses some. The sample has about 130,000 clones; more than 80% are singletons. This clonotype was obtained from a man between 40 and 49 years old in good health. Sequencing input: blood. This sequence joins TRBV29-1 and TRBJ2-1; D possibly corresponds to TRBD1 (6 bases). The CDR3 DNA reads as TGCAGCGTTGGTTCGCGGACAGATGGTACTGAGCAGTTCTTC. Amino acids: CSVGSRTDGTEQFF.